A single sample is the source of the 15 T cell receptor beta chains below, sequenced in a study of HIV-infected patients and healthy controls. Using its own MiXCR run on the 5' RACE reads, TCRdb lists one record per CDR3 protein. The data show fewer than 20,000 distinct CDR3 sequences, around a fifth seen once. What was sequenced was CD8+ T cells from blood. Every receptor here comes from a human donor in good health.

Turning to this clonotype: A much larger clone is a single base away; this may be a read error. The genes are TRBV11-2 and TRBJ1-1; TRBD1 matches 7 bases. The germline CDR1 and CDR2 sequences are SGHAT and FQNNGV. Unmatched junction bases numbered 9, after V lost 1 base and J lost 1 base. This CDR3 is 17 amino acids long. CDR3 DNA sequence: TGTGCCAGCAGCTTAGTGGAGATGGGGACAGAGAACACTGAAGCTTTCTTT. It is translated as CASSLVEMGTENTEAFF.

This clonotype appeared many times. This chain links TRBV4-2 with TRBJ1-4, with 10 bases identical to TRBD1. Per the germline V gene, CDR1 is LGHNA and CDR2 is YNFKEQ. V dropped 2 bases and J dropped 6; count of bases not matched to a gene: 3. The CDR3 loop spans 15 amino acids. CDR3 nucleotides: TGTGCCAGCAGCCAAACGACAGGGGGCTATGAAAAACTGTTTTTT. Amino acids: CASSQTTGGYEKLFF.

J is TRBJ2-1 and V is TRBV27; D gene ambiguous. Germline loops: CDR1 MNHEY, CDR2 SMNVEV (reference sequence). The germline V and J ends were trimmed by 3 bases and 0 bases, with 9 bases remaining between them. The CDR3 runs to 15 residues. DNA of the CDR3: TGTGCCAGCAGTTTTTGGAAGAGCTCCTACAATGAGCAGTTCTTC. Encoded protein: CASSFWKSSYNEQFF.

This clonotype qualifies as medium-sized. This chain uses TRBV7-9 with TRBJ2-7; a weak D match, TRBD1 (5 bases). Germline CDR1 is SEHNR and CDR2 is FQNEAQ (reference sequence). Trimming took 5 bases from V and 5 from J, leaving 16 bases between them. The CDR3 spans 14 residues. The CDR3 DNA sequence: TGTGCCAGCAGCAACGACAGAGGAGCTCACGAGCAGTACTTC. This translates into CASSNDRGAHEQYF.

The CDR3 DNA follows: TGTGCCAGCAGTTTAGCGCTCACAGCCTACGAGCAGTACTTC. This codes for CASSLALTAYEQYF. This sequence joins TRBV12-3 or TRBV12-4 and TRBJ2-7; D is unclear. V lost 0 bases and J 2 bases, leaving 8 bases between the germline ends. The CDR3 is 14 residues long.

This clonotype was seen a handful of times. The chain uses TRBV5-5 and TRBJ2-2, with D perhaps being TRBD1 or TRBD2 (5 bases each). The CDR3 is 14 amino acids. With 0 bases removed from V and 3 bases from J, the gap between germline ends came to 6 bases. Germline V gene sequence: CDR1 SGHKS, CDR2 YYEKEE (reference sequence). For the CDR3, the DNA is TGTGCCAGCAGCTTGGGAGGGGACACCGGGGAGCTGTTTTTT. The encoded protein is CASSLGGDTGELFF.

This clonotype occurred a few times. The CDR3 nucleotides read TGTGCCAGTCGACGGGGACTAGCGGGAGTTTCTGAGCAGTTCTTC. Its protein product is CASRRGLAGVSEQFF. V and J are TRBV2 and TRBJ2-1, with 14 bases lining up with TRBD2. The trim removed 9 bases at V and 9 bases at J, leaving 10 bases unmatched. The CDR3 length is 15 residues. CDR1 is SNHLY, CDR2 FYNNEI, per germline.

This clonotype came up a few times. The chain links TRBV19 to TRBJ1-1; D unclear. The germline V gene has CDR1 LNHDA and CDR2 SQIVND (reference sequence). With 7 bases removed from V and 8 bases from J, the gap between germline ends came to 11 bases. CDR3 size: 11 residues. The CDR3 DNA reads TGTGCCAGTACCTCCCCTCTAGAAGCTTTCTTT. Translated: CASTSPLEAFF.

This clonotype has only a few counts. The CDR3 coding sequence is TGTGCCAGCAGACAGGGGGTGAACACTGAAGCTTTCTTT. Translating gives CASRQGVNTEAFF. This chain connects TRBV6-1 to TRBJ1-1; 8 bases are shared with TRBD1. The CDR3 has 13 residues. The trim removed 6 bases at V and 0 bases at J, leaving 0 bases unmatched. Germline V CDR1 and CDR2: MNHNS, SASEGT.

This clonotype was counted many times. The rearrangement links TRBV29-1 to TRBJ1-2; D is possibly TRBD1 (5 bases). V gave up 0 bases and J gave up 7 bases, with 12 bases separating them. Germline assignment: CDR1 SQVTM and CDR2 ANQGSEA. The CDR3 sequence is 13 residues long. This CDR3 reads CSVEDPPGGGYTF. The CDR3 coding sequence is TGCAGCGTTGAAGATCCCCCCGGGGGTGGCTACACCTTC.

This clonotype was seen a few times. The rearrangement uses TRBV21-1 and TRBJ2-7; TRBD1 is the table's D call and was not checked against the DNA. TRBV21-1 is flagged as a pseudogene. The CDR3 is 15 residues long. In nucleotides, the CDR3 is TGTGCCAGCAGCGCGGGACAGGGGGAAGTCTACGAGCAGTACTTC. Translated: CASSAGQGEVYEQYF.

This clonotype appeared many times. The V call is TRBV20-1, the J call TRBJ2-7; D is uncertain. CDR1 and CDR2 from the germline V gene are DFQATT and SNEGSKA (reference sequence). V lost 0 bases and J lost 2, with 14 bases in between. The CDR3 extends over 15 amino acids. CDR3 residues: CSARDFEITPYEQYF. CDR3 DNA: TGCAGTGCTAGAGACTTCGAGATTACACCCTACGAGCAGTACTTC.

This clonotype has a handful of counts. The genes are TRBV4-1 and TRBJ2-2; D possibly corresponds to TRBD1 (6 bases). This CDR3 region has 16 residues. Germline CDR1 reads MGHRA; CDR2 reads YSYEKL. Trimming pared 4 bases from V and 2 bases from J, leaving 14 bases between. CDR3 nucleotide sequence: TGCGCCAGCAGCCCTACTGGACAGAGAAACACCGGGGAGCTGTTTTTT. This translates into CASSPTGQRNTGELFF.

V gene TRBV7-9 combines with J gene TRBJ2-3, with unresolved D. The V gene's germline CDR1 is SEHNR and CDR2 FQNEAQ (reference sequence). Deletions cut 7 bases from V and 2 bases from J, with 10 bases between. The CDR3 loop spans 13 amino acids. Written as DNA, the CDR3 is TGTGCCAGCACCCCGGAACCCACAGATACGCAGTATTTT. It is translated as CASTPEPTDTQYF.

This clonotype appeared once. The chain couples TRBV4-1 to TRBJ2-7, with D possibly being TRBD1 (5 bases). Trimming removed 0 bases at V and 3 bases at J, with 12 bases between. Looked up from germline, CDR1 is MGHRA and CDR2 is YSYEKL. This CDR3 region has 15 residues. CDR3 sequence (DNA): TGCGCCAGCAGCCAAGAACCTCAGGGTTTCTACGAGCAGTACTTC. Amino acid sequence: CASSQEPQGFYEQYF.